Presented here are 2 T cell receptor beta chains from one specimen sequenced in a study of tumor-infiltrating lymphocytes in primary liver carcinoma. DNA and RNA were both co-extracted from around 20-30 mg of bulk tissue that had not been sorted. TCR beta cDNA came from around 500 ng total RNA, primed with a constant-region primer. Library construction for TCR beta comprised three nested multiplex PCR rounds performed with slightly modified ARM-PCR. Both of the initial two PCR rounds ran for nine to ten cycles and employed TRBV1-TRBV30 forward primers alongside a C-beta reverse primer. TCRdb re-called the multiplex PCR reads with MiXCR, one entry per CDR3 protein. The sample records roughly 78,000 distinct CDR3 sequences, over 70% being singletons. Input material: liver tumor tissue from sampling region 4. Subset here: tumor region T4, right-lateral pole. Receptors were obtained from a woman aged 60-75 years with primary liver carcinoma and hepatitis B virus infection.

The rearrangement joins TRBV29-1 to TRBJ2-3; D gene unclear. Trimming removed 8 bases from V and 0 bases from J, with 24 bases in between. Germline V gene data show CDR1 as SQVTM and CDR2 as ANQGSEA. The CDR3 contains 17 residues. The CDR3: CSISRVLGTGSTDTQYF. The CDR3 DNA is TGCAGCATATCCCGAGTTCTTGGAACCGGAAGCACAGATACGCAGTATTTT.

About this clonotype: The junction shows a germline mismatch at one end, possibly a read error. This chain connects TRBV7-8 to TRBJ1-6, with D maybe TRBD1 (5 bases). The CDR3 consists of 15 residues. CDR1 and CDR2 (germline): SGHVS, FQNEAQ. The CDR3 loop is CANSVRQGPSSPLHF. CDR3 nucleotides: TGTGCCAACAGCGTTAGGCAGGGTCCGAGTTCACCCCTCCATTTT.